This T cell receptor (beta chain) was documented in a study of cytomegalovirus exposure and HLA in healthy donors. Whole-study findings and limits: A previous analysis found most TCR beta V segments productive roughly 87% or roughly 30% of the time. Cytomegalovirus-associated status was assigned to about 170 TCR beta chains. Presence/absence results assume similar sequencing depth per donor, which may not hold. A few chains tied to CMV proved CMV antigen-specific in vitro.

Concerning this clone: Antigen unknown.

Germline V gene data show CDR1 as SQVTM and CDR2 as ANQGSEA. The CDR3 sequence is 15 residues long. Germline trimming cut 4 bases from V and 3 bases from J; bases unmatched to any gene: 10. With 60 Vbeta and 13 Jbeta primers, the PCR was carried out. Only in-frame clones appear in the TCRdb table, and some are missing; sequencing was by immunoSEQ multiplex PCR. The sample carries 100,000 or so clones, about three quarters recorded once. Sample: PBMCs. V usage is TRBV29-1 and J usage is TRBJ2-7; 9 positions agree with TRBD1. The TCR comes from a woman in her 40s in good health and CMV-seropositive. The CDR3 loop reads CSVVPWGQGGYEQYF. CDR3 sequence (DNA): TGCAGCGTTGTCCCCTGGGGACAGGGAGGCTACGAGCAGTACTTC.